This TCR beta chain was retrieved from a study of beta chain features in type 1 diabetes. Study observations and caveats: Overrepresentation of cells with high TCR expression could result from cDNA sequencing.

Details on this clone: Its specificity is not known.

Since all of the isolated RNA was reverse transcribed, expressed TCRB transcripts were what got sequenced. TCRdb keeps only in-frame clones here, not all; method: immunoSEQ multiplex PCR. The sample gives 250,000 to 350,000 clones, about 11% of which show up once; around 0.015% is in the top ten. Germline CDR1 reads MNHEY; CDR2 reads SMNVEV (reference sequence). CDR3 length: 15 residues. V dropped 3 bases and J dropped 5; count of bases not matched to a gene: 3. The TCR sequence derives from a woman aged 25 to 39 in good health. The sequencing sample was made of naive CD4+ T cells from blood. The J gene is TRBJ2-1, the V gene TRBV27; the match to TRBD1 covers 11 bases. For the CDR3, the DNA is TGTGCCAGCAGTTTCGGGACAGGGGGTAACAATGAGCAGTTCTTC. It specifies CASSFGTGGNNEQFF.